The T cell receptor beta chain under discussion was sequenced for a study of cytomegalovirus exposure and HLA in healthy donors. Regarding the study as a whole: The study listed 164 cytomegalovirus-associated TCR beta chains.

Separate from the roughly 700-subject first cohort, the 120-subject validation cohort was the one that the donors belonged to. Measured with immunoSEQ multiplex PCR; TCRdb has only the in-frame clones, and not every one. Here the sample spans some 130,000 clones, 86% being singletons. Turning to this clone: Its antigen remains unidentified.

The sequencing input was PBMCs. This clonotype was obtained from a man aged 18-30 years in good health and CMV-seronegative.

The CDR3 DNA is TGTGCCAGCAGGACTGGGGACAGGGGAGAGAACACTGAAGCTTTCTTT. This sequence encodes CASRTGDRGENTEAFF. The chain employs TRBV7-2 and TRBJ1-1; TRBD1 matches at 10 bases. The ends lost 6 bases at V and 1 base at J; junction bases unmatched: 8. The CDR3 extends over 16 amino acids. CDR1 is SGHTA, CDR2 FQGNSA, per germline.